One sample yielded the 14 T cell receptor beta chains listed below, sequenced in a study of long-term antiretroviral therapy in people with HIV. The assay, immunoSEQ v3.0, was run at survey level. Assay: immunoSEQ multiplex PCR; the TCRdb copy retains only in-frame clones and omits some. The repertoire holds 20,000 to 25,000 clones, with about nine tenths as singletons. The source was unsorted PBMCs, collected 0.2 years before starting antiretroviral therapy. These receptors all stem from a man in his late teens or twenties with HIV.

The DNA for the CDR3 is TGTGCCAGCAGTGGGACAGACCAAGCTAACTATGGCTACACCTTC. Translating it yields CASSGTDQANYGYTF. The chain recombines TRBV2 with TRBJ1-2, with D perhaps matching TRBD1 (6 bases). The CDR3 covers 15 residues. V was shortened by 4 bases and J by 0 bases, with 12 bases between the two germline ends. CDR1 and CDR2 (germline): SNHLY, FYNNEI. The full variable domain, with the rest looked up from reference TRBV2 and TRBJ1-2, is EPEVTQTPSHQVTQMGQEVILRCVPISNHLYFYWYRQILGQKVEFLVSFYNNEISEKSEIFDDQFSVERPDGSNFTLKIRSTKLEDSAMYFCASSGTDQANYGYTFGSGTRLTVV.

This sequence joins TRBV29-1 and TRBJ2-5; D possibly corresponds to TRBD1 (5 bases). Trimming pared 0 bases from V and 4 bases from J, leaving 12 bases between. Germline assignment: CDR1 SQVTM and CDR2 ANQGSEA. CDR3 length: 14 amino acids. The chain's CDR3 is CSVEDARAVETQYF. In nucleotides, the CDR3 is TGCAGCGTTGAAGACGCCAGGGCCGTAGAGACCCAGTACTTC.

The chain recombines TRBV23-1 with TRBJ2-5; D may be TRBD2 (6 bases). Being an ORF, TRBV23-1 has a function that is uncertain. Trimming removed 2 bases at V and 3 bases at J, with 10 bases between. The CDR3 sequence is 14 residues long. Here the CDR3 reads CASSQPGLEETQYF. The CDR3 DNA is TGCGCCAGCAGTCAACCGGGACTGGAAGAGACCCAGTACTTC.

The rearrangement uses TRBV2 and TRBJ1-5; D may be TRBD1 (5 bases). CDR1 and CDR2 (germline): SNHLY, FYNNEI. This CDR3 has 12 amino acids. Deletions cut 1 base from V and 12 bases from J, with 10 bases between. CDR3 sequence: CASSEEGRNQHF. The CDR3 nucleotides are TGTGCCAGCAGTGAAGAGGGGCGGAACCAGCATTTT.

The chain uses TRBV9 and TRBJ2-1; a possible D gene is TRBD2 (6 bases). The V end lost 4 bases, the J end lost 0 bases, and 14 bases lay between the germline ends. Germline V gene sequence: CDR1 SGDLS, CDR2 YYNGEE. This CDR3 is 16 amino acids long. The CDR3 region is CASSISGQSSYNEQFF. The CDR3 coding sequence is TGTGCCAGCAGCATTAGCGGCCAGAGCTCCTACAATGAGCAGTTCTTC.

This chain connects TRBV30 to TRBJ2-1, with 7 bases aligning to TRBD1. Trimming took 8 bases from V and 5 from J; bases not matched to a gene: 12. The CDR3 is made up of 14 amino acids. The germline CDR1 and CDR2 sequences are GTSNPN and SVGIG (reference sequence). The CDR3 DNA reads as TGTGCCCTAATCTTGGGGACAGAAAACAATGAGCAGTTCTTC. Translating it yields CALILGTENNEQFF.

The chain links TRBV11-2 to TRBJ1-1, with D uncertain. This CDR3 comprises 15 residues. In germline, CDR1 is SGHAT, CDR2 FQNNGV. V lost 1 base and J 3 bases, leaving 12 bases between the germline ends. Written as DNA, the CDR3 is TGTGCCAGCAGCTTAGTTCCGGTTAAACACACTGAAGCTTTCTTT. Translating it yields CASSLVPVKHTEAFF.

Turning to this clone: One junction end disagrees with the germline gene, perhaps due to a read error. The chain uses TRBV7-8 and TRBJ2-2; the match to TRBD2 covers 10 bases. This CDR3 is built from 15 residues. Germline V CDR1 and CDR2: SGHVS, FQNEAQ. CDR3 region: CASSLAGDNTGELFF. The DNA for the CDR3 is TGTGCCAGCAGCCTAGCGGGAGATAACACCGGGGAGCTGTTTTTT.

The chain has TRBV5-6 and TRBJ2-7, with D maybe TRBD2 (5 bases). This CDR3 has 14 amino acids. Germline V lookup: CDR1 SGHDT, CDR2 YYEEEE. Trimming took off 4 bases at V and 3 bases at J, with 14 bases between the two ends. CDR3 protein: CASSLREQHYEQYF. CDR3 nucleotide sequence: TGTGCCAGCAGCCTACGGGAACAGCACTACGAGCAGTACTTC.

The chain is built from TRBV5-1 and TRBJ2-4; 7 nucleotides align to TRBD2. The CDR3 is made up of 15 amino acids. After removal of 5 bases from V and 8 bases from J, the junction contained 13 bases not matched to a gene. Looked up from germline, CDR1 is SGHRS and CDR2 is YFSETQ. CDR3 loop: CASRAWGGMEDIQYF. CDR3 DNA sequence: TGCGCCAGCAGAGCTTGGGGAGGGATGGAGGACATTCAGTACTTC. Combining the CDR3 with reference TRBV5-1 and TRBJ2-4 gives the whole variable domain KAGVTQTPRYLIKTRGQQVTLSCSPISGHRSVSWYQQTPGQGLQFLFEYFSETQRNKGNFPGRFSGRQFSNSRSEMNVSTLELGDSALYLCASRAWGGMEDIQYFGAGTRLSVL.

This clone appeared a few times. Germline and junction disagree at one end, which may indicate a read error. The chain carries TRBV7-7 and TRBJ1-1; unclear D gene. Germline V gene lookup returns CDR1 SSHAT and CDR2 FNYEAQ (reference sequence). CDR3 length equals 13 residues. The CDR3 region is CASSLDPEAEAFF. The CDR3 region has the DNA TGTGCTAGCAGCTTAGACCCGGAAGCTGAAGCTTTCTTT.

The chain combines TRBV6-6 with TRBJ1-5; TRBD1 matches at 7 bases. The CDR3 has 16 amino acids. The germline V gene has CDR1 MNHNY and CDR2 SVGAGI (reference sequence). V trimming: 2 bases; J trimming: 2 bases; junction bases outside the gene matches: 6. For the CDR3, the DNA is TGTGCCAGCAGTTACCAGGGGGGGCAGCGCAATCAGCCCCAGCATTTT. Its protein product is CASSYQGGQRNQPQHF.

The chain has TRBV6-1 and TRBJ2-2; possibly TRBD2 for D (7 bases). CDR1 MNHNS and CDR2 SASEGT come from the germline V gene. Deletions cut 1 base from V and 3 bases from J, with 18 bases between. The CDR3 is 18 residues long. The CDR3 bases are TGTGCCAGCAGTGAAGTCGGGGGGCGGCGCTTGGACACCGGGGAGCTGTTTTTT. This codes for CASSEVGGRRLDTGELFF.

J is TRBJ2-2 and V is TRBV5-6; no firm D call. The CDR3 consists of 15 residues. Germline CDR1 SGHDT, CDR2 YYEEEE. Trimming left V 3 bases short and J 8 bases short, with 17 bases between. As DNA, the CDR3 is TGTGCCAGCAGCTCTGAGCGAGGCCTTCCTGGGGAGCTGTTTTTT. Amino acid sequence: CASSSERGLPGELFF. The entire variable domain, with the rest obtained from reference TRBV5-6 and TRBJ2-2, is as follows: DAGVTQSPTHLIKTRGQQVTLRCSPKSGHDTVSWYQQALGQGPQFIFQYYEEEERQRGNFPDRFSGHQFPNYSSELNVNALLLGDSALYLCASSSERGLPGELFFGEGSRLTVL.